This T cell receptor (beta chain) was retrieved from a study of CD8+CD57+ T cells in acquired aplastic anemia. Germline V gene sequence: CDR1 SNHLY, CDR2 FYNNEI. This CDR3 has 14 residues. V lost 4 bases and J 6 bases, leaving 13 bases between the germline ends. Template material for TCR beta VDJ and CDR3 profiling consisted of genomic DNA. TCRdb itself ran the reads through MiXCR, one entry per CDR3 protein. Among about 180,000 distinct CDR3 sequences listed, 45% to 60% were seen once. All patients picked for sequencing had shown, by flow cytometry, an expansion of CD8+CD57+ cells. Sequencing was done on a sample of sorted CD4+, CD8+, or CD8+CD57+ T cells (not recorded which) from PBMCs. This chain connects TRBV2 to TRBJ1-5; D unresolved. The sequence came from a human donor with aplastic anemia. This CDR3 is CASSADGRSQPQHF. CDR3 in DNA: TGTGCCAGCAGTGCGGACGGGCGGAGTCAGCCCCAGCATTTT.